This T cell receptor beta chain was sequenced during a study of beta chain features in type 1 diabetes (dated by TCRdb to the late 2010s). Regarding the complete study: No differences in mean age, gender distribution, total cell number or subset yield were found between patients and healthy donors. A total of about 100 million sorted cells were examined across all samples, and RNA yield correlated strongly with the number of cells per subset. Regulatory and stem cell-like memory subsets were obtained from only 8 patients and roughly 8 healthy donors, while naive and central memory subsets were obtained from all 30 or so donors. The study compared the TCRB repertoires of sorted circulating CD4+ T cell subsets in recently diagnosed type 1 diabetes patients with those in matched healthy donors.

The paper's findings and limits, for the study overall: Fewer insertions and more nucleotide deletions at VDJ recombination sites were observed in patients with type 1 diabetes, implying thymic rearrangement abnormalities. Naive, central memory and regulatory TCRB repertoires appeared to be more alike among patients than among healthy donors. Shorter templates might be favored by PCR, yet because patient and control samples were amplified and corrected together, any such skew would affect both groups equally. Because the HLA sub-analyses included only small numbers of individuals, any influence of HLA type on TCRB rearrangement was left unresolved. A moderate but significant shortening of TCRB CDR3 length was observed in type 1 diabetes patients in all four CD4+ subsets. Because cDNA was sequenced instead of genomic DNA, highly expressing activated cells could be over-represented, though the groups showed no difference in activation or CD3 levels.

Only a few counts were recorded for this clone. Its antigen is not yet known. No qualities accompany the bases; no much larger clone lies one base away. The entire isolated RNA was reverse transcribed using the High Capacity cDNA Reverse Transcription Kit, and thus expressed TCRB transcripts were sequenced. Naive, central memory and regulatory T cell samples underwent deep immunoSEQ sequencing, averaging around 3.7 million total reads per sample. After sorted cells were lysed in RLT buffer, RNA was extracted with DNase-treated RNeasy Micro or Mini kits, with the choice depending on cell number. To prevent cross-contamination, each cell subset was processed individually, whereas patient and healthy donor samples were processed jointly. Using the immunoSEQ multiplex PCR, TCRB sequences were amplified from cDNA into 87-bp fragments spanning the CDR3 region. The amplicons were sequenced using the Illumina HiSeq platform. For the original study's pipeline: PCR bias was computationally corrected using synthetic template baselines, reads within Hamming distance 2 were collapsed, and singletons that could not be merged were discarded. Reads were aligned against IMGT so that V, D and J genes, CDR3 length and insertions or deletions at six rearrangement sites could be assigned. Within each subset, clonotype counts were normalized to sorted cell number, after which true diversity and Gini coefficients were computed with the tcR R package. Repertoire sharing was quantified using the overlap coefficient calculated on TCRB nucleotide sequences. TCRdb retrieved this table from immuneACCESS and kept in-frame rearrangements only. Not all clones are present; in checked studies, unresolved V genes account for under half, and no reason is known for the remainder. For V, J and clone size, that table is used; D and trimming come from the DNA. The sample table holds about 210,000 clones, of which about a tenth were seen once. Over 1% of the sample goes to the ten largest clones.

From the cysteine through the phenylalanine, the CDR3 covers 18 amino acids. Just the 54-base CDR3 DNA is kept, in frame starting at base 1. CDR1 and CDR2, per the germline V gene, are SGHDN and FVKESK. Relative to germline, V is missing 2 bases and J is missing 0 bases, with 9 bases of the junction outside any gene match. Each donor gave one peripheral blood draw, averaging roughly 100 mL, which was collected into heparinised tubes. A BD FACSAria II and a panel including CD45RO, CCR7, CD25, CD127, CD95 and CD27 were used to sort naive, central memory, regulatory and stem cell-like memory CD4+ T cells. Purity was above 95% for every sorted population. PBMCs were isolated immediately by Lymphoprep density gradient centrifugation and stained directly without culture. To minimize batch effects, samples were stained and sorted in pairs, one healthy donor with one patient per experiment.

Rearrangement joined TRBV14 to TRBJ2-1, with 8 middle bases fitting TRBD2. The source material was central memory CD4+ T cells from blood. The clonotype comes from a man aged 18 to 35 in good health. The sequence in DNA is TGTGCCAGCAGCCAATCACTTCGAGCGGGAGCCTCCTACAATGAGCAGTTCTTC. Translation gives CASSQSLRAGASYNEQFF.